This section outlines one T cell receptor (beta chain) sequence together with its context. Unmatched junction bases numbered 9, after V lost 6 bases and J lost 7 bases. This CDR3 is 13 amino acids long. The germline CDR1 and CDR2 sequences are MNHEY and SMNVEV (reference sequence). This sample was taken from a study of blood T cell repertoires in COVID-19. Sequencing used immunoSEQ multiplex PCR; TCRdb keeps in-frame clones, though not all of them. The sample has around 380,000 clones, approximately 87% seen once. This sequence was found in a man aged 25 to 45 who had recovered from COVID-19. Material: PBMCs or T cells enriched from blood (not recorded which). The V and J genes are TRBV27 and TRBJ2-7, with 7 bases matching TRBD2. In DNA, the CDR3 is TGTGCCAGCAGAACGAGGAGTAGCGGGGAGCAGTACTTC. Its protein is CASRTRSSGEQYF.